These 2 T cell receptor beta chains were all obtained from the same sample, sequenced in a study of CD4 T cells in relation to SARS-CoV-2 and coronaviruses. Here immunoSEQ multiplex PCR was the method, and the copy in TCRdb shows in-frame clones only, minus some. The sample has 35,000 to 40,000 clones, roughly 90% seen once. The sequenced sample consisted of memory CD4+ T cells from PBMCs. The receptors derive from an adult with COVID-19.

This clone came up a few times. V usage is TRBV7-2 and J usage is TRBJ1-6, with unresolved D. V lost 2 bases and J lost 11, with 10 bases in between. CDR3 size: 13 residues. Germline values: CDR1 SGHTA, CDR2 FQGNSA. The CDR3 DNA sequence: TGTGCCAGCAGCTTACCGGCGGTAACACCCCTCCACTTT. It is translated as CASSLPAVTPLHF.

This chain uses TRBV19 with TRBJ1-2; D ambiguous. Germline V CDR1 and CDR2: LNHDA, SQIVND (reference sequence). The CDR3 is made up of 15 amino acids. Trimming cost V 5 bases and J 2 bases, with 15 bases left between them. CDR3 sequence reads: CASSSRTGNNYGYTF. The CDR3 DNA follows: TGTGCCAGTAGTTCCAGAACCGGGAACAACTATGGCTACACCTTC.